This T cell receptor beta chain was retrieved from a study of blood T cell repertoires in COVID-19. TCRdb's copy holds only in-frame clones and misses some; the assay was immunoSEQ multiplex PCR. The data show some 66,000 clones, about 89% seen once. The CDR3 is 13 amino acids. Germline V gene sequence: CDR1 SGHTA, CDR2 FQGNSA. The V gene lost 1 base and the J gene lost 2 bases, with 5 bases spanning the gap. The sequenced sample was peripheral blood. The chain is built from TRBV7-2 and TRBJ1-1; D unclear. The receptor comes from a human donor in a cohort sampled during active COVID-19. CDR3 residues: CASSLDFNTEAFF. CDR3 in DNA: TGTGCCAGCAGCTTAGACTTCAACACTGAAGCTTTCTTT.